These 16 T cell receptor beta chains were sequenced from one sample in a study of T-cell reconstitution after alpha-beta-depleted transplantation in children. Using unique molecular identifiers, the investigators prepared the TCRbeta library. TCRdb processed the PCR reads anew with MiXCR; each CDR3 protein has one entry. Of about 230,000 distinct CDR3 sequences listed, 12% were seen once; the top ten hold roughly 2.6%. This material consisted of PBMCs from the stem cell graft donor, taken from the stem cell graft. Source of these receptors: a human donor who donated a stem cell graft to a child with acute lymphoblastic leukemia.

This clonotype turned up a few times. This sequence joins TRBV11-2 and TRBJ2-2, with 9 bases fitting TRBD1. Germline-derived CDR1 and CDR2 are SGHAT and FQNNGV. There are 15 residues in the CDR3. Trimming removed 2 bases from V and 6 bases from J; junction bases left unmatched: 4. CDR3 residues: CASSLTGGAPGELFF. The CDR3 DNA sequence: TGTGCCAGCAGCTTAACAGGGGGCGCCCCCGGGGAGCTGTTTTTT.

J is TRBJ2-7 and V is TRBV4-1, with D possibly matching TRBD2 (5 bases). The ends were cut back, 6 bases at V and 0 bases at J, with 12 bases in the middle. Germline CDR1 and CDR2: MGHRA and YSYEKL. CDR3 length: 14 residues. DNA for the CDR3: TGCGCCAGCAGTCCGAGGGCCCCCTCCTACGAGCAGTACTTC. Protein: CASSPRAPSYEQYF.

This clonotype was counted many times. The chain recombines TRBV7-9 with TRBJ2-3, with TRBD2 matching over 7 bases. CDR3 length: 16 residues. Germline V gene sequence: CDR1 SEHNR, CDR2 FQNEAQ (reference sequence). After removal of 5 bases from V and 2 bases from J, the junction contained 10 bases not matched to a gene. As DNA, the CDR3 is TGTGCCAGCAGCCTTACTAACCTAGCGGACACAGATACGCAGTATTTT. This sequence encodes CASSLTNLADTDTQYF.

This clonotype was recorded a few times. The gene calls are TRBV7-8 and TRBJ1-4; weak D call: TRBD1 (6 bases). This CDR3 spans 17 amino acids. Germline lookup yields CDR1 SGHVS and CDR2 FQNEAQ. V was clipped by 1 base and J by 8 bases, with 20 bases between them. CDR3 sequence: CASSLDSTGGLREKLFF. CDR3 nucleotides: TGTGCCAGCAGCTTAGACTCTACCGGGGGCCTAAGAGAAAAACTGTTTTTT.

This clonotype occurred many times. The V and J genes are TRBV10-3 and TRBJ2-7; D gene unclear. The germline V and J ends were trimmed by 2 bases and 5 bases, with 4 bases remaining between them. The CDR3 consists of 11 residues. CDR1 ENHRY and CDR2 SYGVKD come from the germline V gene. The CDR3 protein is CAISEADEQYF. CDR3 coding DNA: TGTGCCATCAGTGAGGCCGACGAGCAGTACTTC.

In its sample, this clonotype was seen many times. The CDR3 DNA sequence: TGCAGTGCTATAGGGGGGGGTTCCTATAATTCACCCCTCCACTTT. Its protein is CSAIGGGSYNSPLHF. This rearrangement joins TRBV20-1 to TRBJ1-6; perhaps TRBD1 as D (6 bases). The V gene's germline CDR1 is DFQATT and CDR2 SNEGSKA (reference sequence). CDR3 length equals 15 residues. The V gene lost 4 bases and the J gene lost 1 base, with 11 bases spanning the gap.

The J gene is TRBJ2-3, the V gene TRBV7-9; 9 bases match TRBD2. The V segment lost 6 bases and the J segment 8 bases; nucleotides outside the gene matches: 18. Germline CDR1 and CDR2: SEHNR and FQNEAQ (reference sequence). This CDR3 is 17 amino acids long. The CDR3 DNA is TGTGCCAGCAGTACTCATAGCGGGAGTGCGGCCTCCTCTACGCAGTATTTT. This encodes CASSTHSGSAASSTQYF.

The V gene is TRBV19, the J gene TRBJ1-1; TRBD1 aligns across 7 bases. The CDR3 is 14 amino acids. Losses at the gene ends were 0 bases for V and 8 bases for J; bases not matched to a gene: 6. Germline V CDR1 and CDR2: LNHDA, SQIVND (reference sequence). The CDR3 sequence is CASSIDAHRGEAFF. The CDR3 nucleotides read TGTGCCAGTAGTATAGATGCTCACAGGGGAGAAGCTTTCTTT.

This clonotype has at least ten counts. The V call is TRBV9, the J call TRBJ2-3, with 8 bases lining up with TRBD2. Trimming took 1 base from V and 9 from J; bases not matched to a gene: 13. This CDR3 is built from 16 residues. Germline V CDR1 and CDR2: SGDLS, YYNGEE. The CDR3 bases are TGTGCCAGCAGCGTATCCGTGACTAGCGACGCCTCGACGCAGTATTTT. It specifies CASSVSVTSDASTQYF.

This clonotype was seen repeatedly, ten times or more. The chain recombines TRBV20-1 with TRBJ2-7, with D possibly TRBD2 on 5 matching bases. The V end lost 3 bases, the J end lost 0 bases, and 9 bases lay between the germline ends. CDR1 DFQATT and CDR2 SNEGSKA come from the germline V gene (reference sequence). CDR3 length equals 13 residues. CDR3 DNA: TGCAGTGCTAGCGGGGTTAACTCCTACGAGCAGTACTTC. Its translation: CSASGVNSYEQYF.

This clonotype was found many times. This rearrangement joins TRBV11-2 to TRBJ2-7; 8 bases fit TRBD1. Looked up from germline, CDR1 is SGHAT and CDR2 is FQNNGV. The CDR3 is 12 amino acids. V lost 5 bases, J lost 9 bases, and 6 bases stayed unmatched. CDR3 sequence: CASSIGQGRQYF. Written as DNA, the CDR3 is TGTGCCAGCAGCATAGGACAGGGTAGGCAGTACTTC. Supplemented by reference TRBV11-2 and TRBJ2-7, the full variable domain reads EAGVAQSPRYKIIEKRQSVAFWCNPISGHATLYWYQQILGQGPKLLIQFQNNGVVDDSQLPKDRFSAERLKGVDSTLKIQPAKLEDSAVYLCASSIGQGRQYFGPGTRLTVT.

The table lists this clonotype with many counts. J is TRBJ1-6 and V is TRBV9, with unresolved D. V lost 0 bases and J lost 0, with 7 bases in between. Germline V lookup: CDR1 SGDLS, CDR2 YYNGEE. The CDR3 spans 16 residues. CDR3 region: CASSVDTPSYNSPLHF. The CDR3, as DNA: TGTGCCAGCAGCGTAGACACCCCCTCCTATAATTCACCCCTCCACTTT.

This clonotype has just a few counts. This rearrangement joins TRBV10-1 to TRBJ2-7; TRBD1 is a possible D gene (6 bases). Trimming removed 2 bases from V and 2 bases from J, with 13 bases in between. Germline V gives CDR1 WNHNN, CDR2 SYGVQD (reference sequence). This CDR3 spans 15 amino acids. The CDR3 reads CASSEGQGIPYEQYF. The DNA of the CDR3 is TGCGCCAGCAGTGAGGGGCAGGGGATCCCCTACGAGCAGTACTTC.

This clonotype was detected many times. The chain uses TRBV5-8 and TRBJ1-1, with 7 bases fitting TRBD1. The CDR3 contains 17 residues. Unmatched junction bases numbered 9, after V lost 1 base and J lost 0 bases. CDR1 is SGHTS and CDR2 is YDEGEE in the germline V gene. This CDR3 is CASSLRGGFILNTEAFF. The CDR3 DNA sequence: TGTGCCAGCAGCTTGAGAGGGGGCTTCATCCTGAACACTGAAGCTTTCTTT.

This clonotype occurred many times. The CDR3 DNA is TGCGCCAGCAGCTTGGATAAGGAGTACAATGAGCAGTTCTTC. The encoded protein is CASSLDKEYNEQFF. The V gene is TRBV5-1, the J gene TRBJ2-1; D unclear. Germline CDR1 is SGHRS and CDR2 is YFSETQ. V shed 0 bases and J shed 4 bases, with 8 bases lying between them. This CDR3 is built from 14 residues.

This clonotype was seen at least ten times. This sequence joins TRBV3-1 and TRBJ2-1, with TRBD2 matching over 8 bases. The CDR3 is made up of 16 amino acids. The germline V gene has CDR1 LGHDT and CDR2 YNNKEL (reference sequence). V lost 3 bases to trimming and J lost 10 bases; unmatched junction nucleotides: 14. CDR3 region: CASSHSQREPSREQFF. The CDR3 DNA follows: TGTGCCAGCAGCCACAGTCAGCGGGAGCCCTCAAGGGAGCAGTTCTTC.